This T cell receptor (beta chain) was found in a study of tumor-infiltrating lymphocytes in primary liver carcinoma. The study co-extracted DNA and RNA from around 20-30 mg of unsorted bulk tissue. To note about this clonotype: Its antigen is unknown. The CDR3 end shows no conserved phenylalanine or tryptophan, and so a read error is likely.

Using a constant-region primer together with ProtoScript II reverse transcriptase, TCR beta cDNA was made from 450 to 600 ng of total RNA. ARM-PCR was slightly modified, and three nested multiplex PCR rounds with it gave rise to the TCR beta libraries. Using its own MiXCR run on the multiplex PCR reads, TCRdb lists one record per CDR3 protein. The table includes fewer than 200,000 distinct CDR3 sequences, around 85% detected once. General observations from the study: A small share of top clones, only about 7.5-25%, was found in all five tumor regions. Tumors and blood were compared for top-250-clone fraction, and tumors had the significantly higher value (p = 0.039).

Sequencing was performed on tumor tissue from primary liver carcinoma. This TCR was sampled from a man aged 35 to 55 with primary liver carcinoma and hepatitis B virus infection.

CDR3 nucleotide sequence: TGTGCCAGCAGCCCAGGTAGCGGCCCAGAGCATGAGCAGTTCATC. Its protein product is CASSPGSGPEHEQFI. V and J are TRBV4-2 and TRBJ2-1; D is possibly TRBD2 (6 bases). CDR3 length equals 15 residues. Trimming left V 4 bases short and J 8 bases short, with 18 bases between. Germline CDR1 is LGHNA and CDR2 is YNFKEQ.